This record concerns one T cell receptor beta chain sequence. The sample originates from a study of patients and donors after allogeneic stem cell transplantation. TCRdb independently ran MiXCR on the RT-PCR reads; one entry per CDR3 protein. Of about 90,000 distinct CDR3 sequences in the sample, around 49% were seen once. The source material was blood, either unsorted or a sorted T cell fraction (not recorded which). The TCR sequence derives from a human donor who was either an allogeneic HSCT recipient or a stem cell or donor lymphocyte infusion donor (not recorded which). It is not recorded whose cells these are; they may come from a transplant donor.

The CDR3 bases are TGTGCCAGCAGTTCCCCGGATCCTGGGGGCTACACCTTC. Translation gives CASSSPDPGGYTF. The chain has TRBV6-6 and TRBJ1-2; D remains unclear. The germline V and J ends were trimmed by 4 bases and 8 bases, with 14 bases remaining between them. The germline gives CDR1 MNHNY, CDR2 SVGAGI (reference sequence). CDR3 length equals 13 residues.